Each of the 24 T cell receptor beta chains below was sequenced from the same sample in a study of blood T cell repertoires in COVID-19. Sequencing was performed with immunoSEQ multiplex PCR; in TCRdb, only in-frame clones are kept and a portion is missing. The profile shows about 48,000 clones, roughly 82% of them singletons. Sequencing input: peripheral blood. These receptors came from a man between 40 and 49 years old with acute or convalescent COVID-19.

This chain uses TRBV14 with TRBJ2-2, with a tentative D call TRBD1 (6 bases). The CDR3 runs 19 residues. Germline CDR1 is SGHDN and CDR2 is FVKESK. V gave up 0 bases and J gave up 1 base, with 18 bases separating them. The CDR3 sequence: CASSQDRELWTVNTGELFF. The CDR3 DNA sequence: TGTGCCAGCAGCCAAGATAGAGAACTTTGGACAGTGAACACCGGGGAGCTGTTTTTT.

V usage is TRBV9 and J usage is TRBJ2-1; 12 bases are a match to TRBD2. V lost 0 bases and J lost 8; bases outside the gene matches: 6. Germline CDR1 reads SGDLS; CDR2 reads YYNGEE. The CDR3 spans 16 residues. The CDR3 sequence: CASSVAPSGGVDEQFF. In DNA form, the CDR3 reads TGTGCCAGCAGCGTAGCCCCTAGCGGGGGGGTCGATGAGCAGTTCTTC.

The gene calls are TRBV30 and TRBJ2-7, with TRBD1 matching 9 bases. The CDR3 covers 15 residues. V gave up 5 bases and J gave up 4 bases; unmatched junction bases: 12. CDR1 and CDR2 (germline): GTSNPN, SVGIG (reference sequence). CDR3 DNA: TGTGCCTGGGGGGGCAAGGGGACAGGGAAATACGAGCAGTACTTC. Its protein is CAWGGKGTGKYEQYF. The full variable domain, completed using reference TRBV30 and TRBJ2-7, is SQTIHQWPATLVQPVGSPLSLECTVEGTSNPNLYWYRQAAGRGLQLLFYSVGIGQISSEVPQNLSASRPQDRQFILSSKKLLLSDSGFYLCAWGGKGTGKYEQYFGPGTRLTVT.

J is TRBJ1-5 and V is TRBV23-1, with 8 positions matching TRBD1. TRBV23-1 is known as an ORF, though its function is uncertain. The CDR3 length is 17 residues. V trimming: 0 bases; J trimming: 7 bases; junction bases outside the gene matches: 11. The CDR3 spells CASSQSLRRGLNQPQHF. CDR3 DNA sequence: TGCGCCAGCAGTCAATCGCTCCGCAGGGGGCTTAACCAGCCCCAGCATTTT.

In this sample, this clone turned up once. The chain couples TRBV5-1 to TRBJ2-7; no definite D call. V shed 4 bases and J shed 4 bases, with 12 bases lying between them. Germline V gene data show CDR1 as SGHRS and CDR2 as YFSETQ. The CDR3 length is 13 residues. The CDR3 sequence is CASSPRPQYEQYF. CDR3 bases: TGCGCCAGCAGCCCCCGTCCACAGTACGAGCAGTACTTC.

This sequence joins TRBV19 and TRBJ2-7; D is possibly TRBD2 (6 bases). V lost 5 bases, J lost 3 bases, and 20 bases lay in between. The CDR3 extends over 16 amino acids. From germline, CDR1 is LNHDA and CDR2 SQIVND (reference sequence). CDR3 sequence (DNA): TGTGCCAGTAGTTATTCCGGAGGGCAGGAGCACTACGAGCAGTACTTC. Amino acids: CASSYSGGQEHYEQYF.

This chain links TRBV7-9 with TRBJ2-5, with TRBD2 matching over 10 bases. Trimming at V came to 4 bases and at J to 3 bases, leaving 2 bases not matched to a gene. This CDR3 spans 14 amino acids. From germline, CDR1 is SEHNR and CDR2 FQNEAQ (reference sequence). The CDR3 reads CASSSGLAEETQYF. The CDR3 DNA is TGTGCCAGCAGCTCAGGACTAGCGGAAGAGACCCAGTACTTC.

The rearrangement uses TRBV24-1 and TRBJ2-5; D is possibly TRBD1 (6 bases). The CDR3 is 15 residues long. Trimming cost V 3 bases and J 4 bases, with 14 bases left between them. Germline values: CDR1 KGHDR, CDR2 SFDVKD. The CDR3 nucleotides are TGTGCCACCAGTGATAAAACAGGGTTTGGAGAGACCCAGTACTTC. Amino acids: CATSDKTGFGETQYF.

The chain uses TRBV15 and TRBJ1-1, with 7 bases matching TRBD1. V dropped 0 bases and J dropped 6; count of bases not matched to a gene: 13. Per the germline V gene, CDR1 is LNHNV and CDR2 is YYDKDF (reference sequence). The CDR3 totals 17 residues. DNA of the CDR3: TGTGCCACCAGCAGAGATAAAGGACAGGCTAGAATGTCTGAAGCTTTCTTT. This sequence encodes CATSRDKGQARMSEAFF. The entire variable domain, with the rest obtained from reference TRBV15 and TRBJ1-1, is as follows: DAMVIQNPRYQVTQFGKPVTLSCSQTLNHNVMYWYQQKSSQAPKLLFHYYDKDFNNEADTPDNFQSRRPNTSFCFLDIRSPGLGDTAMYLCATSRDKGQARMSEAFFGQGTRLTVV.

This clone has a handful of counts. This chain uses TRBV10-2 with TRBJ2-2; a weak D match, TRBD1 (5 bases). CDR1 is WSHSY and CDR2 is SAAADI in the germline V gene. V was clipped by 3 bases and J by 4 bases, with 15 bases between them. CDR3 size: 16 residues. CDR3 coding DNA: TGCGCCAGCAGTGACAAAGGGGCTGGGTCCACCGGGGAGCTGTTTTTT. Protein: CASSDKGAGSTGELFF.

The chain combines TRBV19 with TRBJ2-2, with 7 nucleotides matching TRBD1. Germline V gene data show CDR1 as LNHDA and CDR2 as SQIVND (reference sequence). The V segment lost 4 bases and the J segment 0 bases; nucleotides outside the gene matches: 8. The CDR3 totals 17 residues. The CDR3: CASSTLQGPPNTGELFF. DNA for the CDR3: TGTGCCAGTAGTACATTACAGGGGCCACCGAACACCGGGGAGCTGTTTTTT. The variable domain in full, completed from reference TRBV19 and TRBJ2-2, reads DGGITQSPKYLFRKEGQNVTLSCEQNLNHDAMYWYRQDPGQGLRLIYYSQIVNDFQKGDIAEGYSVSREKKESFPLTVTSAQKNPTAFYLCASSTLQGPPNTGELFFGEGSRLTVL.

The gene calls are TRBV11-3 and TRBJ2-3; D not certain. Germline V gives CDR1 SGHNT, CDR2 YENEEA. Trimming shortened V by 5 bases and J by 2 bases, and 14 bases separated the two germline ends. This CDR3 comprises 15 residues. CDR3 DNA sequence: TGTGCCAGCAGCCGCCCTGGTACTAACACAGATACGCAGTATTTT. Translating gives CASSRPGTNTDTQYF. The full variable domain, rest sourced from reference TRBV11-3 and TRBJ2-3, is EAGVVQSPRYKIIEKKQPVAFWCNPISGHNTLYWYLQNLGQGPELLIRYENEEAVDDSQLPKDRFSAERLKGVDSTLKIQPAELGDSAVYLCASSRPGTNTDTQYFGPGTRLTVL.

The chain carries TRBV7-2 and TRBJ2-2; TRBD2 might be the D (5 bases). The germline V and J ends were trimmed by 2 bases and 0 bases, with 10 bases remaining between them. The CDR3 is 16 residues long. Germline V gene data show CDR1 as SGHTA and CDR2 as FQGNSA. The CDR3 coding sequence is TGTGCCAGCAGCTTATTAGGACTGTCGAACACCGGGGAGCTGTTTTTT. Translating gives CASSLLGLSNTGELFF.

The V call is TRBV7-9, the J call TRBJ1-6; 7 positions agree with TRBD1. The CDR3 length is 16 residues. V was pared by 4 bases and J by 5 bases, with 8 bases of the junction left unmatched. From germline, CDR1 is SEHNR and CDR2 FQNEAQ (reference sequence). CDR3 amino acids: CASSSDRVANNSPLHF. The CDR3 nucleotides read TGTGCCAGCAGCTCCGACAGGGTGGCTAATAATTCACCCCTCCACTTT.

CDR3 sequence (DNA): TGTGCCTGGAGTGTAAGAGGGACTAGAAACACTGAAGCTTTCTTT. It is translated as CAWSVRGTRNTEAFF. The J gene is TRBJ1-1, the V gene TRBV30; weak D call: TRBD1 (5 bases). This CDR3 is built from 15 residues. V lost 0 bases and J lost 2, with 13 bases in between. The V gene's germline CDR1 is GTSNPN and CDR2 SVGIG (reference sequence).

V and J are TRBV5-1 and TRBJ1-1; 7 bases are shared with TRBD1. The length of the CDR3 is 15 residues. Germline trimming cut 2 bases from V and 9 bases from J; bases unmatched to any gene: 13. CDR1 is SGHRS and CDR2 is YFSETQ in the germline V gene. CDR3 protein: CASSLTGEASLKAFF. In DNA form, the CDR3 reads TGCGCCAGCAGCTTAACAGGGGAGGCTAGTCTTAAAGCTTTCTTT.

Only one count was recorded for this clone. The rearrangement joins TRBV7-2 to TRBJ2-5, with D possibly TRBD2 on 6 matching bases. CDR3 size: 14 residues. From germline, CDR1 is SGHTA and CDR2 FQGNSA. With 1 base removed from V and 5 bases from J, the gap between germline ends came to 11 bases. The CDR3 loop reads CASSLGLGLETQYF. The CDR3 bases are TGTGCCAGCAGCTTAGGACTAGGGTTGGAGACCCAGTACTTC.

The rearrangement uses TRBV19 and TRBJ1-2; 8 nucleotides agree with TRBD1. In germline, CDR1 is LNHDA, CDR2 SQIVND (reference sequence). V lost 5 bases, J lost 8 bases, and 16 bases stayed unmatched. The CDR3 totals 16 residues. The CDR3 protein is CASSASRQGIFRGYTF. The CDR3 coding sequence is TGTGCCAGTAGTGCTAGCCGACAGGGGATCTTTCGAGGCTACACCTTC.

The rearrangement joins TRBV7-9 to TRBJ1-1, with TRBD1 identical over 11 bases. This CDR3 has 16 residues. V lost 5 bases and J lost 10; bases outside the gene matches: 15. CDR1 and CDR2 from the germline V gene are SEHNR and FQNEAQ (reference sequence). CDR3 bases: TGTGCCAGCAGCCGATCTGGGACAGGGGGGAGAGGAGGAGCTTTCTTT. Protein: CASSRSGTGGRGGAFF.

The genes are TRBV19 and TRBJ2-1; D uncertain. This CDR3 spans 13 amino acids. The V gene lost 3 bases and the J gene lost 2 bases, with 5 bases spanning the gap. In germline, CDR1 is LNHDA, CDR2 SQIVND (reference sequence). This CDR3 reads CASSIVTYNEQFF. In DNA, the CDR3 is TGTGCCAGTAGTATTGTAACCTACAATGAGCAGTTCTTC.

This chain joins TRBV6-6 and TRBJ1-2; D is unresolved. The CDR3 loop spans 12 amino acids. Germline V gene sequence: CDR1 MNHNY, CDR2 SVGAGI (reference sequence). The chain's CDR3 is CAATSLYYGYTF. The CDR3 DNA reads as TGTGCAGCAACGTCCCTTTACTATGGCTACACCTTC.

This clone has a handful of counts. The V call is TRBV29-1, the J call TRBJ1-5; D unclear. CDR1 SQVTM and CDR2 ANQGSEA come from the germline V gene. Trimming left V 4 bases short and J 1 base short, with 8 bases between. This CDR3 is built from 13 residues. In DNA, the CDR3 is TGCAGCGTTGCCAGTCAGAGCAATCAGCCCCAGCATTTT. It is translated as CSVASQSNQPQHF.

In its sample, this clone was seen once. The rearrangement joins TRBV19 to TRBJ1-2, with D possibly matching TRBD1 (5 bases). CDR3 size: 13 residues. The germline V gene has CDR1 LNHDA and CDR2 SQIVND (reference sequence). The ends were cut back, 8 bases at V and 4 bases at J, with 14 bases in the middle. CDR3 DNA sequence: TGTGCCAGTCACCGTGACAGAAGCTATGGCTACACCTTC. As protein: CASHRDRSYGYTF.

The chain employs TRBV28 and TRBJ1-2; 9 nucleotides agree with TRBD1. J gave up 4 bases and V 6 bases, and 6 bases lay outside the gene matches. The CDR3 length is 14 residues. Germline loops: CDR1 MDHEN, CDR2 SYDVKM. CDR3: CASRRTGGSYGYTF. In DNA form, the CDR3 reads TGTGCCAGCAGGCGAACAGGGGGCAGCTATGGCTACACCTTC.